This TCR beta chain emerged from a study of T cell responses to AZD1222 COVID-19 vaccine. Study outcomes and limitations: Repertoires in all cases were sampled only once the peak T cell response had passed. Spike as a whole was targeted by vaccine-associated CD4 TCRs, dominant at 160-218 and 743-854. Of the AZD1222 recipients, only five or six were seropositive at baseline. Receipt of two AZD1222 doses was followed by a rise in Spike-specific TCR breadth and depth.

Germline lookup yields CDR1 SGHVS and CDR2 FQNEAQ. The germline V and J ends were trimmed by 5 bases and 3 bases, with 10 bases remaining between them. This CDR3 is built from 13 residues. The data were produced by immunoSEQ multiplex PCR, yet TCRdb's version contains in-frame clones alone and is incomplete. The sample records 170,000 or so clones, 90% being singletons. As to this clone: Antigen: not known.

This material consisted of peripheral blood, taken on day 0 of AZD1222 vaccination. The receptor's source is an adult in good health. V gene TRBV7-8 combines with J gene TRBJ1-2; no reliable D call. CDR3 in DNA: TGTGCCAGCAGCCTTCCTGGACACTATGGCTACACCTTC. It specifies CASSLPGHYGYTF.